This T cell receptor beta chain appears in the sequencing data of a study of OX40 agonist ivuxolimab in advanced cancers. Study at large: The study treated patients with ivuxolimab, an agonistic anti-OX40 (CD134) antibody. Of the participants, around 43% had some prior anti-PD-1, anti-PD-L1 or anti-CTLA-4 therapy, which was allowed. At doses from 0.01 to 10 mg/kg, patients were given intravenous ivuxolimab every 2 weeks.

The CDR3 is 19 amino acids. Germline CDR1 and CDR2: LNHDA and SQIVND (reference sequence). V gave up 8 bases and J gave up 0 bases; unmatched junction bases: 18. This table comes from immunoSEQ multiplex PCR, and its TCRdb copy is limited to in-frame clones, with some not included. The table has about 27,000 clones, approximately 80% seen once. The sampling schedule covered blood at baseline, cycle 4 day 1, and cycle 7 day 1. This specimen consisted of CD4+ or CD8+ T cells sorted from blood, obtained in a trial of the OX40 agonist ivuxolimab. This chain uses TRBV19 with TRBJ1-1, with TRBD1 identical over 10 bases. This receptor was taken from an adult with an advanced solid tumor such as melanoma, head and neck, liver or kidney cancer. Here the CDR3 DNA reads TGTGCCAGTCGTCTCAGAGGGGGACAGGGGAGGGTCATGAACACTGAAGCTTTCTTT. Its protein product is CASRLRGGQGRVMNTEAFF.